This TCR beta chain was sequenced for a study of cytomegalovirus exposure and HLA in healthy donors. Study in general: The roughly 110 validation repertoires matched the approximately 700 first-cohort repertoires in platform, a later analysis reported. Findings of the study overall: Cytomegalovirus-associated status was assigned to 150 or so TCR beta chains.

Sequencing used immunoSEQ multiplex PCR; TCRdb keeps in-frame clones, though not all of them. The sample holds fewer than 400,000 clones; 75% to 90% are singletons and the top ten take about 0.8%. This clone was seen only a few times. Its matching antigen is unknown. This CDR3 is 13 amino acids long. Per the germline V gene, CDR1 is SNHLY and CDR2 is FYNNEI. V was pared by 10 bases and J by 3 bases, with 12 bases between. The rearrangement joins TRBV2 to TRBJ2-2, with D possibly TRBD1 on 5 matching bases. Sequenced material: PBMCs. This TCR was recovered from a woman between 18 and 29 years old in good health and CMV-seronegative. CDR3 amino acids: CATDPRDTGELFF. The DNA of the CDR3 is TGTGCCACCGATCCCAGGGACACCGGGGAGCTGTTTTTT.